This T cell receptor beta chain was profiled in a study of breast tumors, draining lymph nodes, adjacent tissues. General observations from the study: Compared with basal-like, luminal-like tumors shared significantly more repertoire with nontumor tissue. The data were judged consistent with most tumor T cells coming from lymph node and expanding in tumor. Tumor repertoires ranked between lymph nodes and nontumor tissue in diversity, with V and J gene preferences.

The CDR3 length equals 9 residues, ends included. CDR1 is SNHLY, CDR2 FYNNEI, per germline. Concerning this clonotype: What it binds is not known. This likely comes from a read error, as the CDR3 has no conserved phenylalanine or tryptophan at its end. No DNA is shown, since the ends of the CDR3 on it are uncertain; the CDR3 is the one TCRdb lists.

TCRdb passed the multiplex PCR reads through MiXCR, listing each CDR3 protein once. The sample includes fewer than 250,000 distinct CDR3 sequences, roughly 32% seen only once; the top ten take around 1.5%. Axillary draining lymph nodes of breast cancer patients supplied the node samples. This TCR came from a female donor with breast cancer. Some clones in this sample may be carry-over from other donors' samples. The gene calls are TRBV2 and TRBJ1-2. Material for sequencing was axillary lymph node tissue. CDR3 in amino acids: CASCGVLTY.